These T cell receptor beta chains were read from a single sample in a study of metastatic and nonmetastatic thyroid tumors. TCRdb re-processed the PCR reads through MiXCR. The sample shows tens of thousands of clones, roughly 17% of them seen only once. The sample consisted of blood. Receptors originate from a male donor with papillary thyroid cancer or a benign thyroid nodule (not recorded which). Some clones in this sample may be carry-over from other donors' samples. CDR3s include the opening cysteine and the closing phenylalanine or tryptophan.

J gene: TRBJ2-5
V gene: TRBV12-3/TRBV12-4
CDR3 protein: CASTKTSGSGETQHF

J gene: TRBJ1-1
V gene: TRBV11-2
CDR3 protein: CASSLVVGRNTEAFF

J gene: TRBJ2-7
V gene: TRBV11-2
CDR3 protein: CASSLGREQYF

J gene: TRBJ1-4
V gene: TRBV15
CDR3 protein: CATSSPTWTATNEKLFF

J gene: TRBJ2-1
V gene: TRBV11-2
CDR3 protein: CASSFGGRGYNEQFF

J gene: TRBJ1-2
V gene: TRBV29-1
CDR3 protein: CSGGGGQGNAFGYTF

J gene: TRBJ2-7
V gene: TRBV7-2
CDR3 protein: CASSGGRASYEQYF

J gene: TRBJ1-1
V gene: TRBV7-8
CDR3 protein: CASSPEDHGVRRNTEAFF

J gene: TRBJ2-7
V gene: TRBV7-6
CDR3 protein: CASSSQGYSYEQYF

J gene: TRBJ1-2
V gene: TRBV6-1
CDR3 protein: CASSELGFYGYTF

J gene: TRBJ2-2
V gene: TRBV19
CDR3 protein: CASSWVPGELFF

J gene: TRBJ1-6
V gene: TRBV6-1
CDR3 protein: CASSEASGTGDSPLHF

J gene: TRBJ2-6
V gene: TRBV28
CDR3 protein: CASSFTGPGANVLTF

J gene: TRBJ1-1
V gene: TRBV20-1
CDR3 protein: CSASSVSGRSTEAFF

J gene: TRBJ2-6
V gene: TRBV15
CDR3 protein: CATSREGSGTGANVLTF

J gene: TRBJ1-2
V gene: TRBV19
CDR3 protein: CASSAIPLRFYGYTF

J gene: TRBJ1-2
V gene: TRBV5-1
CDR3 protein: CASSSDTQNVYGYTF

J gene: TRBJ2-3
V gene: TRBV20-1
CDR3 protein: CSAIGTSGTSTQYF

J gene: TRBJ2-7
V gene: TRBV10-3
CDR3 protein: CAINELGGGYEQYF

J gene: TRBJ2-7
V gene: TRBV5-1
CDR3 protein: CASSLAERDLYEQYF

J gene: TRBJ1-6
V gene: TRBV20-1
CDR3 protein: CSAGGQAYSPLHF

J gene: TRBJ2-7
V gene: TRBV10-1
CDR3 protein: CASSPNPGIHEQYF

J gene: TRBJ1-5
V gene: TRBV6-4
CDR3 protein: CASIGVDSLWSNQPQHF

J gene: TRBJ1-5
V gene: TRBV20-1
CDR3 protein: CSARAAGEVQPQHF

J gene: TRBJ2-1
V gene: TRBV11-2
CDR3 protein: CASSLDRWANEVEQFF

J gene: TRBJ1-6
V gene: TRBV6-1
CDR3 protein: CASGARGNSPLHF

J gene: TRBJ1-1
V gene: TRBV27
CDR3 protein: CASSFSPGRTEAFF

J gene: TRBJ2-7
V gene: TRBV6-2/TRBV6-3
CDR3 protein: CASSYGKGSYEQYF

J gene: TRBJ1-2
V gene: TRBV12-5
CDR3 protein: CASGPNATEGYGYTF

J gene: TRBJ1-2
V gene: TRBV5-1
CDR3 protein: CASSLGYTGDGYTF

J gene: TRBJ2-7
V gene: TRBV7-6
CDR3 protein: CASSQTGGMQYF

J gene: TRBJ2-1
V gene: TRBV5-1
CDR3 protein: CASSPLPGAGDKNEQFF

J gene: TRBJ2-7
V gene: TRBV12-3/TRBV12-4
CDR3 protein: CASSTGTLISYEQYF

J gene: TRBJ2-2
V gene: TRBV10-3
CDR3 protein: CAIANTGELFF

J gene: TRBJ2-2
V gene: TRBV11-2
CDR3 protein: CASIFPLSRANTGELFF

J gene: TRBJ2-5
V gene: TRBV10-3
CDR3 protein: CAISEGSGGAEETQYF

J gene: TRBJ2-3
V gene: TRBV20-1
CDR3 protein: CSAATSGSSTDTQYF

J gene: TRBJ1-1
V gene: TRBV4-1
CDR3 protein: CASSQVGGVGAFF

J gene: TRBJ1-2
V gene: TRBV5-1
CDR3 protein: CASSLDSLYGYTF

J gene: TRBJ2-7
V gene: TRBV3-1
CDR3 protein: CASSQDRGKQYF

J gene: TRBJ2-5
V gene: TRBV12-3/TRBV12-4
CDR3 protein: CASSMGPSQYF

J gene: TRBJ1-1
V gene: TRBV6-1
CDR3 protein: CASIVTGTNTEAFF

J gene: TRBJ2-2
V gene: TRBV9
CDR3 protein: CASSVETGKKAGELFF

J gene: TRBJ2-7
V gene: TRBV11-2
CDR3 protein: CASSSGPYEQYF

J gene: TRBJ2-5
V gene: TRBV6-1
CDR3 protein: CASSEGLAGAQETQYF

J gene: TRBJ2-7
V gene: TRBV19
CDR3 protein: CASSMGLHYEQYF

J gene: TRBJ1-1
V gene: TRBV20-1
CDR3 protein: CSAATGTANTEAFF

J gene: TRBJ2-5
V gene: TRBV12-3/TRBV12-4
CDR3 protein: CASSSSQGGVVETQYF

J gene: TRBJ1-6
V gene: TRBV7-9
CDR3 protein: CASQIQSSPLHF

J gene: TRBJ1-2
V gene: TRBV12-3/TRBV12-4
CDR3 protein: CASSPHQGGDYGYTF

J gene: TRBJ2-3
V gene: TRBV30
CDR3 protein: CAWRDPRAGGSPRTQYF

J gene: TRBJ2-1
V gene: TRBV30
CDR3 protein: CAWSVGGGPYNEQFF

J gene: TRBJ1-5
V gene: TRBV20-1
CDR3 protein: CSARGTGQNQPQHF

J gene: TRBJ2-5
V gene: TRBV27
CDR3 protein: CASSPSGGSQETQYF

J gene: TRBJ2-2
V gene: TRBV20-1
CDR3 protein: CSAIREGSGELFF

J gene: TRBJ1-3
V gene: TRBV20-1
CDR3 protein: CSAPRGAGNTIYF

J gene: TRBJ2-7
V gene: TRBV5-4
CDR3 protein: CASSQGTETYEQYF